What follows are 25 T cell receptor beta chains derived from one specimen sequenced in a study of blood T cell repertoires in COVID-19. Profiled with immunoSEQ multiplex PCR; TCRdb holds only in-frame clones, not every one. The sample has about 49,000 clones; about 88% are singletons. The source material was peripheral blood. The receptors were gathered from a man aged 35-49 years with active COVID-19.

The rearrangement uses TRBV7-9 and TRBJ1-4, with 9 bases matching TRBD1. Germline V gene data show CDR1 as SEHNR and CDR2 as FQNEAQ (reference sequence). This CDR3 region has 14 residues. Trimming took 5 bases from V and 4 from J; bases not matched to a gene: 2. The chain's CDR3 is CASSPGQGNEKLFF. The CDR3 DNA reads TGTGCCAGCAGCCCGGGACAGGGTAATGAAAAACTGTTTTTT.

The chain joins TRBV4-1 to TRBJ2-1, with TRBD2 as a possible D gene (5 bases). The CDR3 covers 17 residues. Trimming pared 4 bases from V and 2 bases from J, leaving 18 bases between. Germline lookup yields CDR1 MGHRA and CDR2 YSYEKL. The CDR3 sequence is CASSPPPGSRPYNEQFF. The CDR3 bases are TGCGCCAGCAGCCCCCCCCCGGGGAGCCGTCCCTACAATGAGCAGTTCTTC.

This sequence joins TRBV27 and TRBJ1-1, with TRBD1 matching over 10 bases. The CDR3 is 16 amino acids. Germline-derived CDR1 and CDR2 are MNHEY and SMNVEV (reference sequence). Germline trimming cut 0 bases from V and 5 bases from J; bases unmatched to any gene: 6. The CDR3 loop is CASSLSGQGPGTEAFF. CDR3 in DNA: TGTGCCAGCAGTTTATCGGGACAGGGGCCAGGAACTGAAGCTTTCTTT.

This chain uses TRBV7-9 with TRBJ1-6, with 10 nucleotides matching TRBD1. The CDR3 loop spans 16 amino acids. With 4 bases clipped from V and 10 bases from J, the junction kept 10 bases outside the gene matches. Germline CDR1 SEHNR, CDR2 FQNEAQ (reference sequence). The CDR3: CASSWDRGGLRSPLHF. For the CDR3, the DNA is TGTGCCAGCAGCTGGGACAGGGGCGGTTTACGGTCACCCCTCCACTTT.

This clone showed up just once. The gene calls are TRBV30 and TRBJ2-1, with a possible D match to TRBD1 (6 bases). The CDR3 runs 11 residues. Germline V gene sequence: CDR1 GTSNPN, CDR2 SVGIG (reference sequence). V was pared by 6 bases and J by 7 bases, with 10 bases between. The CDR3 DNA reads as TGTGCCTGCGGACAGTATAATGAGCAGTTCTTC. Protein: CACGQYNEQFF. The full variable domain, its missing parts supplied by reference TRBV30 and TRBJ2-1, is SQTIHQWPATLVQPVGSPLSLECTVEGTSNPNLYWYRQAAGRGLQLLFYSVGIGQISSEVPQNLSASRPQDRQFILSSKKLLLSDSGFYLCACGQYNEQFFGPGTRLTVL.

This chain joins TRBV7-8 and TRBJ2-5, with a possible D match to TRBD1 (5 bases). The CDR3 is 14 residues long. V shed 6 bases and J shed 4 bases, with 15 bases lying between them. Germline V gene lookup returns CDR1 SGHVS and CDR2 FQNEAQ. CDR3 sequence: CASSQGRSAETQYF. In DNA form, the CDR3 reads TGTGCCAGCAGTCAGGGCCGGAGTGCAGAGACCCAGTACTTC.

This clone has only one observation. The V call is TRBV5-4, the J call TRBJ1-1; 7 bases match TRBD1. CDR1 is SGHNT and CDR2 is YYREEE in the germline V gene (reference sequence). The CDR3 is 16 residues long. V dropped 6 bases and J dropped 1; count of bases not matched to a gene: 12. The CDR3 DNA reads TGTGCCAGCAACACGGGAGGGGGCTTATCGAACACTGAAGCTTTCTTT. The encoded protein is CASNTGGGLSNTEAFF. Looking up the rest from reference TRBV5-4 and TRBJ1-1 gives the full variable domain: ETGVTQSPTHLIKTRGQQVTLRCSSQSGHNTVSWYQQALGQGPQFIFQYYREEENGRGNFPPRFSGLQFPNYSSELNVNALELDDSALYLCASNTGGGLSNTEAFFGQGTRLTVV.

The chain joins TRBV4-1 to TRBJ2-7; unclear D gene. CDR1 is MGHRA, CDR2 YSYEKL, per germline. The CDR3 is 17 residues long. V was clipped by 4 bases and J by 7 bases, with 26 bases between them. CDR3 bases: TGCGCCAGCAGCCTTATGGTCGACCCCCGTCTAGTTAGGGAGCAGTACTTC. Its translation: CASSLMVDPRLVREQYF.

In this sample, this clone turned up a few times. The chain has TRBV11-2 and TRBJ2-7; D remains ambiguous. CDR3 length equals 13 residues. From germline, CDR1 is SGHAT and CDR2 FQNNGV. Trimming removed 5 bases at V and 5 bases at J, with 13 bases between. CDR3 bases: TGTGCCAGCAGCGCAACCTCCTACCACGAGCAGTACTTC. Its protein is CASSATSYHEQYF.

The V call is TRBV6-5, the J call TRBJ1-1; D may be TRBD1 (5 bases). Trimming left V 4 bases short and J 3 bases short, with 12 bases between. The CDR3 spans 14 residues. The germline CDR1 and CDR2 sequences are MNHEY and SVGAGI. The CDR3 region has the DNA TGTGCCAGCAGTTCCTCGGACACTTACACTGAAGCTTTCTTT. The encoded protein is CASSSSDTYTEAFF.

V usage is TRBV30 and J usage is TRBJ2-2; perhaps TRBD2 as D (5 bases). Trimming removed 1 base at V and 6 bases at J, with 15 bases between. The CDR3 sequence is 15 residues long. Germline V gene data show CDR1 as GTSNPN and CDR2 as SVGIG (reference sequence). Here the CDR3 DNA reads TGTGCCTGGAGTGCTAGGAGGAAGGGCTCCGGGGAGCTGTTTTTT. Protein: CAWSARRKGSGELFF.

V is TRBV5-1 and J is TRBJ2-2; 7 positions match TRBD1. The CDR3 length is 15 residues. CDR1 is SGHRS and CDR2 is YFSETQ in the germline V gene. Trimming took 5 bases from V and 10 from J; bases not matched to a gene: 14. This CDR3 is CASSSTDRSIAELFF. The CDR3 bases are TGCGCCAGCAGTTCTACGGACAGGAGTATTGCGGAGCTGTTTTTT. Complete variable domain (other parts from reference TRBV5-1 and TRBJ2-2): KAGVTQTPRYLIKTRGQQVTLSCSPISGHRSVSWYQQTPGQGLQFLFEYFSETQRNKGNFPGRFSGRQFSNSRSEMNVSTLELGDSALYLCASSSTDRSIAELFFGEGSRLTVL.

The V and J genes are TRBV18 and TRBJ2-7; TRBD2 might be the D (5 bases). V gave up 2 bases and J gave up 6 bases, with 14 bases separating them. Germline V gives CDR1 KGHSH, CDR2 LQKENI. CDR3 length: 14 amino acids. DNA for the CDR3: TGTGCCAGCTCACCAGGAGGAGCCACCCTCGAGCAGTACTTC. This translates into CASSPGGATLEQYF.

The CDR3 loop is CASSSSPGQDFNYGYTF. In DNA form, the CDR3 reads TGCGCCAGCAGTTCTTCCCCGGGACAGGACTTTAACTATGGCTACACCTTC. The chain has TRBV5-1 and TRBJ1-2, with 8 bases lining up with TRBD1. V trimming: 5 bases; J trimming: 1 base; junction bases outside the gene matches: 13. The CDR3 loop spans 17 amino acids. Germline CDR1 SGHRS, CDR2 YFSETQ.

The rearrangement links TRBV5-1 to TRBJ1-5; TRBD1 is a possible D gene (5 bases). CDR1 SGHRS and CDR2 YFSETQ come from the germline V gene. V was shortened by 0 bases and J by 1 base, with 11 bases between the two germline ends. This CDR3 spans 16 amino acids. CDR3 sequence reads: CASSLDGGLSNQPQHF. The CDR3 DNA reads as TGCGCCAGCAGCTTGGATGGGGGGTTGAGCAATCAGCCCCAGCATTTT.

The V gene is TRBV5-6, the J gene TRBJ1-2; a weak D match, TRBD1 (6 bases). The germline V gene has CDR1 SGHDT and CDR2 YYEEEE. Trimming removed 0 bases at V and 1 base at J, with 10 bases between. The CDR3 is 15 amino acids. The CDR3 loop is CASSLEAGVNYGYTF. In nucleotides, the CDR3 is TGTGCCAGCAGCTTGGAGGCAGGGGTTAACTATGGCTACACCTTC. The whole variable domain, remainder taken from reference TRBV5-6 and TRBJ1-2, is DAGVTQSPTHLIKTRGQQVTLRCSPKSGHDTVSWYQQALGQGPQFIFQYYEEEERQRGNFPDRFSGHQFPNYSSELNVNALLLGDSALYLCASSLEAGVNYGYTFGSGTRLTVV.

The V call is TRBV14, the J call TRBJ2-5, with 8 nucleotides matching TRBD2. The CDR3 is 15 residues long. The V segment lost 4 bases and the J segment 5 bases; nucleotides outside the gene matches: 9. In germline, CDR1 is SGHDN, CDR2 FVKESK. CDR3 sequence (DNA): TGTGCCAGCAGCCGCCCGTCGGGAGGGAGTGAGACCCAGTACTTC. It yields the protein CASSRPSGGSETQYF.

The V and J genes are TRBV7-9 and TRBJ1-1, with D possibly matching TRBD1 (6 bases). The length of the CDR3 is 13 residues. The V gene lost 7 bases and the J gene lost 3 bases, with 12 bases spanning the gap. From germline, CDR1 is SEHNR and CDR2 FQNEAQ (reference sequence). In nucleotides, the CDR3 is TGTGCCAGCAACCGGGCAGGGGACACTGAAGCTTTCTTT. This sequence encodes CASNRAGDTEAFF.

The rearrangement joins TRBV6-5 to TRBJ2-1, with D maybe TRBD2 (6 bases). Trimming shortened V by 7 bases and J by 9 bases, and 13 bases separated the two germline ends. The CDR3 consists of 12 residues. The germline V gene has CDR1 MNHEY and CDR2 SVGAGI. The CDR3 region has the DNA TGTGCCAGCACAGGGAGGCTAGGTGAGCAGTTCTTC. It is translated as CASTGRLGEQFF.

On this clone itself: This sample also contains other DNA sequences that code for the same CDR3. This chain uses TRBV11-2 with TRBJ1-1, with TRBD1 matching over 8 bases. The CDR3 has 14 amino acids. V trimming: 4 bases; J trimming: 7 bases; junction bases outside the gene matches: 8. Germline-derived CDR1 and CDR2 are SGHAT and FQNNGV. The CDR3 loop is CASSSGQGAGEAFF. CDR3 nucleotides: TGTGCCAGCAGCTCTGGGCAGGGGGCGGGTGAAGCTTTCTTT.

The chain links TRBV3-1 (or the pseudogene TRBV3-2) to TRBJ2-5; a possible D gene is TRBD1 (5 bases). Germline V gene lookup returns CDR1 LGHDT and CDR2 YNNKEL (reference sequence). CDR3 length equals 14 residues. Trimming left V 0 bases short and J 7 bases short, with 12 bases between. For the CDR3, the DNA is TGTGCCAGCAGCCAAGAAGCCCTAGGGGCGACCCAGTACTTC. It encodes CASSQEALGATQYF.

The chain is built from TRBV4-2 and TRBJ1-1; possible D gene TRBD1, 5 bases. Germline CDR1 is LGHNA and CDR2 is YNFKEQ. The CDR3 has 17 residues. V was trimmed by 1 base and J by 0 bases, leaving 15 bases between them. The CDR3 bases are TGTGCCAGCAGCCAAGCTCGTCACAGGATGGTGAACACTGAAGCTTTCTTT. Translating gives CASSQARHRMVNTEAFF.

In this sample, this clone turned up once. The chain uses TRBV6-6 and TRBJ2-1, with 10 bases identical to TRBD1. Germline V gene sequence: CDR1 MNHNY, CDR2 SVGAGI (reference sequence). The V and J ends lost 2 bases and 4 bases, in that order; junction bases with no gene match: 2. This CDR3 is built from 15 residues. In DNA form, the CDR3 reads TGTGCCAGCAGTTACCGACAGGGGGCTTACAATGAGCAGTTCTTC. As protein: CASSYRQGAYNEQFF.

This chain joins TRBV3-1 (or the pseudogene TRBV3-2) and TRBJ1-2; D is perhaps TRBD1 (5 bases). V was cut by 0 bases and J by 5 bases, with 10 bases left in between. The CDR3 is made up of 14 amino acids. Looked up from germline, CDR1 is LGHDT and CDR2 is YNNKEL (reference sequence). CDR3 region: CASSQEGGVYGYTF. CDR3 in DNA: TGTGCCAGCAGCCAAGAGGGGGGGGTTTATGGCTACACCTTC.

The rearrangement links TRBV7-8 to TRBJ1-2; TRBD1 matches 10 bases. The CDR3 is 15 amino acids. From germline, CDR1 is SGHVS and CDR2 FQNEAQ. The V and J ends lost 0 bases and 8 bases, in that order; junction bases with no gene match: 6. This CDR3 is CASSLARGTGVGYTF. The CDR3 nucleotides are TGTGCCAGCAGCTTAGCGCGCGGGACAGGGGTCGGCTACACCTTC.